This T cell receptor beta chain was sequenced during a study of T cell responses to AZD1222 COVID-19 vaccine. V dropped 3 bases and J dropped 2 bases, with 11 bases sitting between them. Per the germline V gene, CDR1 is LNHDA and CDR2 is SQIVND (reference sequence). This CDR3 is built from 15 residues. This clone was observed once. The target antigen is unknown. Profiled with immunoSEQ multiplex PCR; TCRdb holds only in-frame clones, not every one. The sample consists of some 200,000 clones, roughly 92% of them appearing once. The study, taken as a whole, reports: Spike-specific TCR depth and breadth grew after two AZD1222 doses. Without day 14 samples, only post-peak T cell repertoires were studied. White British donors predominated, females outnumbered males, and clonal diversity was possibly underestimated.

The rearrangement links TRBV19 to TRBJ1-5; no firm D call. The sample was peripheral blood, taken 28 days after the second dose of the MenACWY control vaccine. The clonotype comes from an adult who received the MenACWY meningococcal vaccine as a control. DNA for the CDR3: TGTGCCAGTAGTATTAACGGAAAGGGCAATCAGCCCCAGCATTTT. Translation: CASSINGKGNQPQHF.